Following are 11 T cell receptor beta chains from one sample sequenced in a study of vaccination and CD4 T cells after COVID-19. TCRdb independently ran MiXCR on the PCR reads; one entry per CDR3 protein. This repertoire shows roughly 18,000 distinct CDR3 sequences, under 80% found once; its top ten account for 0.95% to 1.1%. Sequenced material: CD4+ T cells from blood, taken before SARS-CoV-2 vaccination. The receptor source for this set is a human donor who had recovered from COVID-19.

The rearrangement links TRBV2 to TRBJ1-5; tentatively, D is TRBD1 (6 bases). The V and J ends lost 4 bases and 1 base respectively, with 11 bases between them. The CDR3 length is 15 residues. Germline values: CDR1 SNHLY, CDR2 FYNNEI. The CDR3 loop reads CASSAGRGSNQPQHF. In DNA, the CDR3 is TGTGCCAGCAGTGCGGGGAGGGGGAGCAATCAGCCCCAGCATTTT.

There are a few counts of this clonotype. The J gene is TRBJ1-5, the V gene TRBV19; TRBD1 aligns across 7 bases. V shed 10 bases and J 2 bases; nucleotides not matched to a gene: 8. Germline V gene sequence: CDR1 LNHDA, CDR2 SQIVND (reference sequence). This CDR3 region has 14 residues. The CDR3, as DNA: TGTGCCACCTCTGATACAGGGGGCAATCAGCCCCAGCATTTT. Protein sequence: CATSDTGGNQPQHF.

The chain recombines TRBV27 with TRBJ1-5; 12 nucleotides agree with TRBD1. CDR3 size: 13 residues. The V and J ends lost 2 bases and 16 bases, in that order; junction bases with no gene match: 6. Germline CDR1 and CDR2: MNHEY and SMNVEV (reference sequence). The CDR3 is CASSLLRDRGHHF. The CDR3 DNA is TGTGCCAGCAGTTTACTCCGGGACAGGGGGCATCATTTT.

This chain joins TRBV7-3 and TRBJ2-2; 11 positions match TRBD2. Germline trimming cut 5 bases from V and 4 bases from J; bases unmatched to any gene: 9. The germline V gene has CDR1 SGHTA and CDR2 FQGTGA. CDR3 length equals 17 residues. This CDR3 is CASSRTGTSGITGELFF. CDR3 coding DNA: TGTGCCAGCAGCCGGACCGGGACTAGCGGCATCACCGGGGAGCTGTTTTTT.

The rearrangement joins TRBV7-2 to TRBJ2-7; TRBD2 matches at 8 bases. Germline CDR1 and CDR2: SGHTA and FQGNSA. The ends lost 5 bases at V and 4 bases at J; junction bases unmatched: 10. This CDR3 comprises 15 residues. CDR3 sequence: CASSPLGLDSYEQYF. In DNA, the CDR3 is TGTGCCAGCAGCCCCCTGGGACTAGATTCTTACGAGCAGTACTTC.

The chain is built from TRBV7-2 and TRBJ1-5; 7 bases fit TRBD1. J was trimmed by 4 bases and V by 5 bases; bases with no gene match: 2. CDR1 and CDR2 from the germline V gene are SGHTA and FQGNSA. The CDR3 spans 13 residues. CDR3 region: CASSPQGNQPQHF. CDR3 DNA sequence: TGTGCCAGCAGCCCACAGGGGAATCAGCCCCAGCATTTT.

V is TRBV18 and J is TRBJ2-5; unclear D gene. CDR1 KGHSH and CDR2 LQKENI come from the germline V gene. The germline V and J ends were trimmed by 5 bases and 0 bases, with 13 bases remaining between them. This CDR3 is 15 amino acids long. For the CDR3, the DNA is TGTGCCAGCTCAGAACTCCGGCTAGACCAAGAGACCCAGTACTTC. It yields the protein CASSELRLDQETQYF.

The chain employs TRBV6-1 and TRBJ2-1, with 10 bases lining up with TRBD2. The junction had 12 bases not matched to a gene; V was cut back by 5 bases and J by 5 bases. The germline V gene encodes CDR1 MNHNS and CDR2 SASEGT. The CDR3 spans 17 residues. For the CDR3, the DNA is TGTGCCAGCAGTCAACTAGTCGGGACTAGCGCCAACAATGAGCAGTTCTTC. Encoded protein: CASSQLVGTSANNEQFF.

This clonotype was counted a few times. The chain uses TRBV7-9 and TRBJ1-1, with a possible D match to TRBD1 (6 bases). Per germline, CDR1 SEHNR and CDR2 FQNEAQ (reference sequence). The germline V and J ends were trimmed by 5 bases and 1 base, with 11 bases remaining between them. This CDR3 has 14 amino acids. Here the CDR3 reads CASSLQGWNTEAFF. The CDR3 coding sequence is TGTGCCAGCAGCCTTCAGGGGTGGAACACTGAAGCTTTCTTT.

The V and J genes are TRBV7-3 and TRBJ1-5; 7 bases agree with TRBD1. Germline values: CDR1 SGHTA, CDR2 FQGTGA. V dropped 5 bases and J dropped 6; count of bases not matched to a gene: 4. CDR3 length: 13 amino acids. CDR3 sequence (DNA): TGTGCCAGCAGCAGGGGGCTGGGTCAGCCCCAGCATTTT. Protein: CASSRGLGQPQHF.

The CDR3 DNA is TGTGCCACCCGTTTCACTAGCGGAGCCTACGAGCAGTACTTC. It specifies CATRFTSGAYEQYF. The rearrangement uses TRBV10-3 and TRBJ2-7; TRBD2 agrees at 8 bases. Germline V gene sequence: CDR1 ENHRY, CDR2 SYGVKD. CDR3 length: 14 residues. Trimming took 10 bases from V and 2 from J; bases not matched to a gene: 10.